This entry is about one TCR beta chain. Its specificity is not known. One junction end does not reproduce the germline sequence, and a read error may be involved. This CDR3 contains 12 residues. The record originates from a study of T-cell memory formation after mild COVID-19. MiXCR, applied by TCRdb to the 5' RACE reads, yields one record per CDR3 protein. This sample has fewer than 550,000 distinct CDR3 sequences; about 19% occur once, and the top ten carry roughly 8.4%. General study points: Contracting clones localized mainly to CM and EM when CD4+ and mainly to EMRA when CD8+.

This TCR was sampled from an adult woman who had mild COVID-19 (a few samples of this study predate the infection). Cell type and time point are not known. Sequenced material: PBMCs or a T cell subset sorted from them (not recorded which). This chain uses TRBV12-3 or TRBV12-4 with TRBJ1-2, with D maybe TRBD1 (6 bases). CDR3 loop: CASTLQGDGYTF. The DNA for the CDR3 is TGTGCCAGCACTTTACAGGGAGACGGCTACACCTTC.